These 8 T cell receptor beta chains were sequenced from one sample in a study of CD8+ T cells in alopecia areata (dated by TCRdb to between 2017 and 2018). Library construction relied on the immunoSEQ multiplex PCR assay. RNA was extracted from all samples and reverse transcribed into cDNA as template for TCR sequencing. TCRdb's version of the immuneACCESS table is confined to in-frame rearrangements and falls short of the full clone set. An unresolved V gene accounts for under half of the shortfall where checked; the remainder is of unknown origin. The sample table lists around 97,000 clones, roughly 50% of them with a count of one. The top ten constitute more than 8% of the sample. Sequenced input: CD4+ T cells sorted from blood. These receptors were obtained from a human donor in good health.

The chain is built from TRBV5-4 and TRBJ2-7; 8 nucleotides align to TRBD1. Trimming took 0 bases from V and 9 from J; bases not matched to a gene: 5. Per germline, CDR1 SGHNT and CDR2 YYREEE (reference sequence). This CDR3 has 13 residues. The CDR3 sequence is CASSLASGGGQYF. CDR3 in DNA: TGTGCCAGCAGCTTGGCGTCAGGGGGCGGGCAGTACTTC.

With respect to this clone: A junction end diverges from the germline sequence, so it may reflect a read error. The rearrangement joins TRBV7-7 to TRBJ2-7; 11 bases are a match to TRBD1. CDR3 length: 15 residues. CDR1 is SSHAT and CDR2 is FNYEAQ in the germline V gene (reference sequence). The chain's CDR3 is CASSPLGTGGGEQYF. CDR3 sequence (DNA): TGTGCTAGCAGCCCACTTGGGACAGGGGGAGGGGAGCAGTACTTC.

The sample holds a few counts of this clone. The genes are TRBV7-2 and TRBJ1-1; TRBD1 matches 9 bases. Per germline, CDR1 SGHTA and CDR2 FQGNSA. V lost 3 bases, J lost 0 bases, and 5 bases stayed unmatched. This CDR3 is built from 16 residues. CDR3 loop: CASSLGDRVVNTEAFF. DNA of the CDR3: TGTGCCAGCAGCTTGGGGGACAGGGTGGTGAACACTGAAGCTTTCTTT.

V is TRBV5-6 and J is TRBJ2-5, with D perhaps TRBD1 (6 bases). V gave up 2 bases and J gave up 1 base, with 9 bases separating them. CDR1 SGHDT and CDR2 YYEEEE come from the germline V gene. The CDR3 is 14 amino acids. CDR3 nucleotide sequence: TGTGCCAGCAGCTTCAGGGGCGCCCAAGAGACCCAGTACTTC. Translating it yields CASSFRGAQETQYF.

The gene calls are TRBV7-2 and TRBJ2-3; 11 positions agree with TRBD1. This CDR3 is 18 amino acids long. Trimming took 1 base from V and 3 from J; bases not matched to a gene: 9. Per germline, CDR1 SGHTA and CDR2 FQGNSA. This chain's CDR3 is CASSLVVGTGGWTDTQYF. CDR3 DNA sequence: TGTGCCAGCAGCTTAGTTGTCGGGACAGGGGGTTGGACAGATACGCAGTATTTT.

The gene calls are TRBV7-2 and TRBJ2-5; 12 bases fit TRBD2. With V trimmed by 3 bases and J by 1 base, 3 bases remained unmatched. CDR1 SGHTA and CDR2 FQGNSA come from the germline V gene. The CDR3 consists of 16 residues. DNA for the CDR3: TGTGCCAGCAGCTTGAGGACTAGCGGGGCCCAAGAGACCCAGTACTTC. This encodes CASSLRTSGAQETQYF.

V and J are TRBV5-1 and TRBJ1-2; D might be TRBD1 (6 bases). CDR3 length: 16 amino acids. The V end was cut by 3 bases, the J end by 7 bases, with 22 bases between. Germline V CDR1 and CDR2: SGHRS, YFSETQ. CDR3 region: CASSSLSLAGDVGYTF. The DNA of the CDR3 is TGCGCCAGCAGCTCGCTTTCCTTGGCAGGGGACGTTGGCTACACCTTC.

This clone showed up just a few times. The V gene is TRBV4-1, the J gene TRBJ2-1, with no clear D. This CDR3 is built from 13 residues. Trimming shortened V by 3 bases and J by 10 bases, and 13 bases separated the two germline ends. The germline CDR1 and CDR2 sequences are MGHRA and YSYEKL. The CDR3 coding sequence is TGCGCCAGCAGCCAGCTCGACCCGAAAGAGCAGTTCTTC. Residues: CASSQLDPKEQFF.